Listed below are T cell receptor beta chains from one sample, sequenced in a study of blood T cell repertoires in COVID-19. Clones were read by immunoSEQ multiplex PCR, and TCRdb kept only the in-frame ones, dropping some. The table has 150,000 or so clones, approximately 87% seen once. Sequencing input: peripheral blood. These receptors all stem from a man older than 75 with acute or convalescent COVID-19. Both conserved end residues are part of each CDR3. D genes are given only for firm matches.

V,D,J,CDR3,DNA
TRBV11-1,NA,TRBJ2-3,CASSRIGQSTDTQYF,TGTGCCAGCAGCCGGATCGGACAGTCCACAGATACGCAGTATTTT
TRBV19,TRBD1,TRBJ1-5,CASSSTGSNQPQHF,TGTGCCAGTAGTTCGACAGGGTCCAATCAGCCCCAGCATTTT
TRBV18,TRBD1,TRBJ1-1,CASSPQTGGTEAFF,TGTGCCAGCTCACCCCAAACAGGGGGCACTGAAGCTTTCTTT
TRBV19,TRBD1,TRBJ2-1,CASSIDGRGQYNEQFF,TGTGCCAGTAGTATCGATGGCAGGGGGCAATACAATGAGCAGTTCTTC
TRBV9,TRBD1,TRBJ2-7,CASSVTAGGGYEQYF,TGTGCCAGCAGCGTTACCGCAGGGGGTGGTTACGAGCAGTACTTC
TRBV19,TRBD1,TRBJ2-3,CASSLGRQGAPRTDTQYF,TGTGCCAGTAGTTTAGGGCGACAGGGGGCGCCCCGCACAGATACGCAGTATTTT
TRBV19,TRBD2,TRBJ2-1,CASSKIAGVAHNEQFF,TGTGCCAGTAGCAAAATAGCGGGAGTTGCCCACAATGAGCAGTTCTTC
TRBV24-1,TRBD1,TRBJ2-1,CATSKAGGNEQFF,TGTGCCACCAGTAAGGCAGGGGGCAATGAGCAGTTCTTC
TRBV11-3,TRBD2,TRBJ2-2,CASSSGLAGGVYTGELFF,TGTGCCAGCAGCTCAGGACTAGCGGGGGGCGTTTACACCGGGGAGCTGTTTTTT
TRBV14,NA,TRBJ2-6,CASSQASSGANVLTF,TGTGCCAGCAGCCAAGCGTCCTCTGGGGCCAACGTCCTGACTTTC
TRBV5-1,TRBD1,TRBJ2-2,CASSLAGQGNTGELFF,TGCGCCAGCAGCTTGGCCGGACAGGGGAACACCGGGGAGCTGTTTTTT
TRBV29-1,NA,TRBJ2-2,CSVGGQTSNTGELFF,TGCAGCGTTGGTGGACAGACCAGTAACACCGGGGAGCTGTTTTTT
TRBV5-1,TRBD2,TRBJ2-4,CASSLDFGLAGGLAKNIQYF,TGCGCCAGCAGCTTGGATTTTGGACTAGCGGGAGGCTTAGCCAAAAACATTCAGTACTTC
TRBV7-9,NA,TRBJ2-1,CASSTHTLEQFF,TGTGCCAGCAGCACTCATACGTTGGAGCAGTTCTTC
TRBV19,TRBD2,TRBJ2-6,CASSFGGGHSGANVLTF,TGTGCCAGTAGTTTTGGGGGAGGGCACTCTGGGGCCAACGTCCTGACTTTC